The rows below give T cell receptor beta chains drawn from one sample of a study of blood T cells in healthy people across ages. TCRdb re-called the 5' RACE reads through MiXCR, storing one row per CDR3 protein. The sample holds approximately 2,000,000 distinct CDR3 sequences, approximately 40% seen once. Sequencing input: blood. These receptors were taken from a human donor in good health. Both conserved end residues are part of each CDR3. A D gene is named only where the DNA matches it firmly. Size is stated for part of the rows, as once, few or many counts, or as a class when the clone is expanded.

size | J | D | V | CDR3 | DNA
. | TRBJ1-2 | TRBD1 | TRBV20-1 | CSARGRDRKYGYTF | TGCAGTGCTAGGGGGAGGGACAGAAAATATGGCTACACCTTC
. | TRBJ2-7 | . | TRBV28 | CAGSLLSRGTAYEQYF | TGTGCCGGCAGTTTATTAAGCAGGGGCACTGCCTACGAGCAGTACTTC
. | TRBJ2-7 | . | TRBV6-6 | CASSYRPSEQYF | TGTGCCAGCAGTTACCGGCCCTCCGAGCAGTACTTC
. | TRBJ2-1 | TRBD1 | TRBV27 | CASSLSKGTAYNEQFF | TGTGCCAGCAGTTTATCGAAGGGGACAGCTTACAATGAGCAGTTCTTC
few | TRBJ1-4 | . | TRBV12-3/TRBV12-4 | CASSPGGLNEKLFF | TGTGCCAGCAGTCCGGGGGGCCTTAATGAAAAACTGTTTTTT
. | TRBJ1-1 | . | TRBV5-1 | CACSLLGDTEAFF | TGCGCCTGCAGCTTGTTAGGCGACACTGAAGCTTTCTTT
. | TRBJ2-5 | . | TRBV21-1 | CASSKALEVQETQYF | TGTGCCAGCAGCAAAGCGCTGGAGGTCCAAGAGACCCAGTACTTC
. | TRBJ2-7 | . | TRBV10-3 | CAIGSRSGYEQYF | TGTGCCATCGGATCCAGGTCGGGGTACGAGCAGTACTTC
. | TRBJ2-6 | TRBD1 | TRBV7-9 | CASSLTGTGVRVANVLTF | TGTGCCAGCAGCTTGACCGGGACAGGGGTTCGGGTGGCCAACGTCCTGACTTTC
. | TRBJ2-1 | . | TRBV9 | CASSVGSRTDKRYNEQFF | TGTGCCAGCAGCGTGGGATCAAGGACGGACAAGAGATACAATGAGCAGTTCTTC
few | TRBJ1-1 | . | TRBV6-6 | CASSYSVGMNTEAFF | TGTGCCAGCAGTTACTCGGTCGGCATGAACACTGAAGCTTTCTTT
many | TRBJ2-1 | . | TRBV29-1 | CSVGGSSYNEQFF | TGCAGCGTTGGGGGGAGCTCCTACAATGAGCAGTTCTTC
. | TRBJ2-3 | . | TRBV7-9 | CASSYRDGGQYF | TGTGCCAGCAGCTACCGAGATGGGGGGCAGTATTTT
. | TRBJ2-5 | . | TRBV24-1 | CATTYGGEQYF | TGTGCCACGACATACGGGGGTGAGCAGTACTTC
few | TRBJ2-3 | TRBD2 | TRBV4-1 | CASSQAALAGVDTQYF | TGCGCCAGCAGCCAGGCGGCACTAGCGGGGGTAGATACGCAGTATTTT
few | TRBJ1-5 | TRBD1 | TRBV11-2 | CASSLDGTVNQPQHF | TGTGCCAGCAGCTTAGACGGGACAGTGAATCAGCCCCAGCATTTT
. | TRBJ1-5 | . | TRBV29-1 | CSVAGDGNQPLHF | TGCAGCGTTGCGGGGGATGGCAATCAGCCCCTGCATTTT
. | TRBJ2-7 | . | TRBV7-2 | CASSLGGGKTYEQYF | TGTGCCAGCAGCCTTGGTGGGGGCAAGACCTACGAGCAGTACTTC
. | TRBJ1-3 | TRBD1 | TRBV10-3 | CAISEAGGWYTIYF | TGTGCCATCAGTGAAGCAGGGGGCTGGTACACCATATATTTT
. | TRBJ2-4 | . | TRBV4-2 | CASSLLGLAKNIQYF | TGTGCCAGCAGCCTCCTCGGGTTAGCCAAAAACATTCAGTACTTC
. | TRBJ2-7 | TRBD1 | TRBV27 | CASSLRAPTGVYEQYF | TGTGCCAGCAGCCTTCGGGCCCCGACAGGGGTCTACGAGCAGTACTTC
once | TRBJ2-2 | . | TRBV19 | CASSIGDTGELFF | TGTGCCAGTAGTATAGGGGACACCGGGGAGCTGTTTTTT
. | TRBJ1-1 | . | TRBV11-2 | CASSLGAAEAFF | TGTGCCAGCAGCTTAGGGGCCGCTGAAGCTTTCTTT
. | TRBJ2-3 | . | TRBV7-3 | CASSSVGGWADTQYF | TGTGCCAGCAGCTCCGTGGGGGGATGGGCAGATACGCAGTATTTT
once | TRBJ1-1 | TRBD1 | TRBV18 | CASPPNKGDRAFF | TGTGCCAGCCCACCAAATAAAGGGGACAGAGCTTTCTTT
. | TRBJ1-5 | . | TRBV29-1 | CSVGNGNQPQHF | TGCAGCGTCGGAAACGGCAATCAGCCCCAGCATTTT
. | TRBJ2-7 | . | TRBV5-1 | CASSLAVGQGSGEQYF | TGCGCCAGCAGCTTGGCCGTAGGGCAGGGGAGCGGCGAGCAGTACTTC
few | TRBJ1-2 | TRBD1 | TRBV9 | CASSVGTGHGYTF | TGTGCCAGCAGCGTAGGGACAGGGCATGGCTACACCTTC
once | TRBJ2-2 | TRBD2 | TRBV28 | CASTLTSGGPGELFF | TGTGCCAGCACTTTGACTAGCGGGGGGCCCGGGGAGCTGTTTTTT
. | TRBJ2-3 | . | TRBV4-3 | CASSGLPTDTQYF | TGCGCCAGCAGCGGACTACCCACAGATACGCAGTATTTT
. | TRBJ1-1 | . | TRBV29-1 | CSVEVIGTEAFF | TGCAGCGTTGAAGTAATCGGGACTGAAGCTTTCTTT
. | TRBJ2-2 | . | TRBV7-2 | CASSFSTLTGELFF | TGTGCCAGCAGCTTTTCAACTCTTACCGGGGAGCTGTTTTTT
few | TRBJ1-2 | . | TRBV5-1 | CASRNGENYGYTF | TGCGCCAGCAGGAATGGGGAGAACTATGGCTACACCTTC
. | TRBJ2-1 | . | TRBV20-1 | CSARNLERSYNEQFF | TGCAGTGCTAGAAACCTAGAAAGGTCCTACAATGAGCAGTTCTTC
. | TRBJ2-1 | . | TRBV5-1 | CASSLGVSWGDEQFF | TGCGCCAGCAGCTTAGGCGTTTCCTGGGGGGATGAGCAGTTCTTC
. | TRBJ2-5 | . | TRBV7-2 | CASSLVGRVGETQYF | TGTGCCAGCAGCTTAGTTGGCAGGGTCGGAGAGACCCAGTACTTC
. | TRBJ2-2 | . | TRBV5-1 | CASSPDRMNTGELFF | TGCGCCAGCAGCCCGGACCGGATGAACACCGGGGAGCTGTTTTTT
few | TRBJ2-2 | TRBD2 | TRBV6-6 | CASRRLAGGINTGELFF | TGTGCCAGCAGGCGACTAGCGGGGGGGATAAACACCGGGGAGCTGTTTTTT
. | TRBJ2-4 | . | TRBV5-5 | CASSLYVAPPKNIQYF | TGTGCCAGCAGCTTGTATGTAGCGCCACCTAAAAACATTCAGTACTTC
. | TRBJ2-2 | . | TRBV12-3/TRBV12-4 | CASSYVGELFF | TGTGCCAGCAGTTACGTCGGGGAGCTGTTTTTT
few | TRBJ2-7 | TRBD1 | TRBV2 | CARGRTGGAPFSYEQYF | TGTGCCAGAGGCCGGACAGGTGGGGCCCCTTTCTCCTACGAGCAGTACTTC
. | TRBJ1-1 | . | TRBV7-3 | CASSSVPGLYTEAFF | TGTGCCAGCAGCTCCGTCCCAGGGTTGTACACTGAAGCTTTCTTT
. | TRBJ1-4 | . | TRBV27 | CASSSPLDPNEKLFF | TGTGCCAGCAGTTCCCCACTGGATCCTAATGAAAAACTGTTTTTT
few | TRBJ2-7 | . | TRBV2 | CASRTEASSYEQYF | TGTGCCAGCAGAACCGAAGCGAGCTCCTACGAGCAGTACTTC
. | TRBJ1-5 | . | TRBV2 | CASSEKGIQPQHF | TGTGCCAGCAGTGAAAAGGGAATACAGCCCCAGCATTTT
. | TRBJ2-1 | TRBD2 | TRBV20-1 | CSARKASGEGEQFF | TGCAGTGCTAGAAAGGCTAGCGGGGAAGGTGAGCAGTTCTTC
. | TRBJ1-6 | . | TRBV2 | CASSTATPGYSPLHF | TGTGCCAGCAGTACCGCCACGCCGGGTTATTCACCCCTCCACTTT
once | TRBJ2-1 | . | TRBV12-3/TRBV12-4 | CASKGLQETQFF | TGTGCCAGCAAAGGGTTACAAGAGACCCAGTTCTTC
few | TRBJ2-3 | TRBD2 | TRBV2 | CASSVLAGPSTDTQYF | TGTGCCAGCAGTGTGCTAGCGGGCCCTAGCACAGATACGCAGTATTTT
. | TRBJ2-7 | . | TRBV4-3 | CASSQDTATYEQYF | TGCGCCAGCAGCCAAGATACAGCCACCTACGAGCAGTACTTC
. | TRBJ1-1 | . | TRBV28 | CVSSRGGLNTEAFF | TGTGTCAGCAGTCGCGGGGGGTTGAACACTGAAGCTTTCTTT
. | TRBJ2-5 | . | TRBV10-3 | CAISERSDYWQYF | TGTGCCATCAGTGAAAGGTCGGACTATTGGCAGTACTTC
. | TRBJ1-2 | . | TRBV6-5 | CASSYSWETSYGYTF | TGTGCCAGCAGTTACTCTTGGGAGACTAGCTATGGCTACACCTTC